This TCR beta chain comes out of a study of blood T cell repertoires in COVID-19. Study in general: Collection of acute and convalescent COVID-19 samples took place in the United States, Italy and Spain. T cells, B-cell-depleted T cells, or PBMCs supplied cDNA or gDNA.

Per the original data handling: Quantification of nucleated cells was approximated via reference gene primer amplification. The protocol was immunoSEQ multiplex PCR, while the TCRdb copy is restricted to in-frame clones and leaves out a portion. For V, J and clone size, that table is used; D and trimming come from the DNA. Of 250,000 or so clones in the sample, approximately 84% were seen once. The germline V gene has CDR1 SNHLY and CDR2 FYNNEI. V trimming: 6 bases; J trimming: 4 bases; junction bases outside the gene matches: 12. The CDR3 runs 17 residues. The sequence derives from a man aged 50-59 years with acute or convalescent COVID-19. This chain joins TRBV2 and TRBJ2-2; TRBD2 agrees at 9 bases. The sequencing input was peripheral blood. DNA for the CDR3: TGTGCCAGCAGGGACTTCGGGGCGGGAGGGAGCACCGGGGAGCTGTTTTTT. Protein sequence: CASRDFGAGGSTGELFF.